These 3 T cell receptor beta chains originate from one sample sequenced in a study of blood T cell repertoires in COVID-19. Data came from immunoSEQ multiplex PCR; TCRdb stores just in-frame clones and leaves some out. The data contain tens of thousands of clones, about four fifths of them singletons. Sequencing was performed on peripheral blood. Every receptor here comes from a woman older than 75 with acute or convalescent COVID-19.

The chain uses TRBV2 and TRBJ1-6, with 7 positions matching TRBD1. The CDR3 spans 15 residues. Germline V lookup: CDR1 SNHLY, CDR2 FYNNEI. With 4 bases clipped from V and 5 bases from J, the junction kept 5 bases outside the gene matches. The CDR3 loop is CASSVMDRNNSPLHF. The DNA for the CDR3 is TGTGCCAGCAGTGTTATGGACAGGAATAATTCACCCCTCCACTTT. The whole variable domain, remainder taken from reference TRBV2 and TRBJ1-6, is EPEVTQTPSHQVTQMGQEVILRCVPISNHLYFYWYRQILGQKVEFLVSFYNNEISEKSEIFDDQFSVERPDGSNFTLKIRSTKLEDSAMYFCASSVMDRNNSPLHFGNGTRLTVT.

This clone has only a few counts. V usage is TRBV19 and J usage is TRBJ1-1, with no clear D. This CDR3 has 14 amino acids. Between the trimmed V and J ends, which lost 2 bases and 4 bases, there was a span of 11 bases. The germline CDR1 and CDR2 sequences are LNHDA and SQIVND (reference sequence). The CDR3 here is CASSITGLLTEAFF. The CDR3 region has the DNA TGTGCCAGTAGTATAACGGGGTTACTCACTGAAGCTTTCTTT.

Of note for this clone: Other DNA sequences in this sample translate to the same CDR3. This chain links TRBV7-3 with TRBJ1-1, with 11 bases that match TRBD1. Trimming at V came to 6 bases and at J to 4 bases, leaving 4 bases not matched to a gene. The CDR3 contains 14 residues. The germline V gene has CDR1 SGHTA and CDR2 FQGTGA. The CDR3 DNA reads as TGTGCCAGCAGTCCTGGGACAGGGGGCACTGAAGCTTTCTTT. Translating it yields CASSPGTGGTEAFF.